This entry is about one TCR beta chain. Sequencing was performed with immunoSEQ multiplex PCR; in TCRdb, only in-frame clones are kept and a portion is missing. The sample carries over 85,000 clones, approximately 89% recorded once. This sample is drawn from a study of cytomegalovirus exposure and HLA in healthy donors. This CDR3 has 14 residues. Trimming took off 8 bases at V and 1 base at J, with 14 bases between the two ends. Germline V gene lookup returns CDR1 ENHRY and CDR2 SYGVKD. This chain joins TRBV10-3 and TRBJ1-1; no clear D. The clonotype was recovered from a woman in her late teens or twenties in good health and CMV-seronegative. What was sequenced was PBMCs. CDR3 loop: CAISHPDKNTEAFF. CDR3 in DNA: TGTGCCATCTCTCACCCAGACAAGAACACTGAAGCTTTCTTT.